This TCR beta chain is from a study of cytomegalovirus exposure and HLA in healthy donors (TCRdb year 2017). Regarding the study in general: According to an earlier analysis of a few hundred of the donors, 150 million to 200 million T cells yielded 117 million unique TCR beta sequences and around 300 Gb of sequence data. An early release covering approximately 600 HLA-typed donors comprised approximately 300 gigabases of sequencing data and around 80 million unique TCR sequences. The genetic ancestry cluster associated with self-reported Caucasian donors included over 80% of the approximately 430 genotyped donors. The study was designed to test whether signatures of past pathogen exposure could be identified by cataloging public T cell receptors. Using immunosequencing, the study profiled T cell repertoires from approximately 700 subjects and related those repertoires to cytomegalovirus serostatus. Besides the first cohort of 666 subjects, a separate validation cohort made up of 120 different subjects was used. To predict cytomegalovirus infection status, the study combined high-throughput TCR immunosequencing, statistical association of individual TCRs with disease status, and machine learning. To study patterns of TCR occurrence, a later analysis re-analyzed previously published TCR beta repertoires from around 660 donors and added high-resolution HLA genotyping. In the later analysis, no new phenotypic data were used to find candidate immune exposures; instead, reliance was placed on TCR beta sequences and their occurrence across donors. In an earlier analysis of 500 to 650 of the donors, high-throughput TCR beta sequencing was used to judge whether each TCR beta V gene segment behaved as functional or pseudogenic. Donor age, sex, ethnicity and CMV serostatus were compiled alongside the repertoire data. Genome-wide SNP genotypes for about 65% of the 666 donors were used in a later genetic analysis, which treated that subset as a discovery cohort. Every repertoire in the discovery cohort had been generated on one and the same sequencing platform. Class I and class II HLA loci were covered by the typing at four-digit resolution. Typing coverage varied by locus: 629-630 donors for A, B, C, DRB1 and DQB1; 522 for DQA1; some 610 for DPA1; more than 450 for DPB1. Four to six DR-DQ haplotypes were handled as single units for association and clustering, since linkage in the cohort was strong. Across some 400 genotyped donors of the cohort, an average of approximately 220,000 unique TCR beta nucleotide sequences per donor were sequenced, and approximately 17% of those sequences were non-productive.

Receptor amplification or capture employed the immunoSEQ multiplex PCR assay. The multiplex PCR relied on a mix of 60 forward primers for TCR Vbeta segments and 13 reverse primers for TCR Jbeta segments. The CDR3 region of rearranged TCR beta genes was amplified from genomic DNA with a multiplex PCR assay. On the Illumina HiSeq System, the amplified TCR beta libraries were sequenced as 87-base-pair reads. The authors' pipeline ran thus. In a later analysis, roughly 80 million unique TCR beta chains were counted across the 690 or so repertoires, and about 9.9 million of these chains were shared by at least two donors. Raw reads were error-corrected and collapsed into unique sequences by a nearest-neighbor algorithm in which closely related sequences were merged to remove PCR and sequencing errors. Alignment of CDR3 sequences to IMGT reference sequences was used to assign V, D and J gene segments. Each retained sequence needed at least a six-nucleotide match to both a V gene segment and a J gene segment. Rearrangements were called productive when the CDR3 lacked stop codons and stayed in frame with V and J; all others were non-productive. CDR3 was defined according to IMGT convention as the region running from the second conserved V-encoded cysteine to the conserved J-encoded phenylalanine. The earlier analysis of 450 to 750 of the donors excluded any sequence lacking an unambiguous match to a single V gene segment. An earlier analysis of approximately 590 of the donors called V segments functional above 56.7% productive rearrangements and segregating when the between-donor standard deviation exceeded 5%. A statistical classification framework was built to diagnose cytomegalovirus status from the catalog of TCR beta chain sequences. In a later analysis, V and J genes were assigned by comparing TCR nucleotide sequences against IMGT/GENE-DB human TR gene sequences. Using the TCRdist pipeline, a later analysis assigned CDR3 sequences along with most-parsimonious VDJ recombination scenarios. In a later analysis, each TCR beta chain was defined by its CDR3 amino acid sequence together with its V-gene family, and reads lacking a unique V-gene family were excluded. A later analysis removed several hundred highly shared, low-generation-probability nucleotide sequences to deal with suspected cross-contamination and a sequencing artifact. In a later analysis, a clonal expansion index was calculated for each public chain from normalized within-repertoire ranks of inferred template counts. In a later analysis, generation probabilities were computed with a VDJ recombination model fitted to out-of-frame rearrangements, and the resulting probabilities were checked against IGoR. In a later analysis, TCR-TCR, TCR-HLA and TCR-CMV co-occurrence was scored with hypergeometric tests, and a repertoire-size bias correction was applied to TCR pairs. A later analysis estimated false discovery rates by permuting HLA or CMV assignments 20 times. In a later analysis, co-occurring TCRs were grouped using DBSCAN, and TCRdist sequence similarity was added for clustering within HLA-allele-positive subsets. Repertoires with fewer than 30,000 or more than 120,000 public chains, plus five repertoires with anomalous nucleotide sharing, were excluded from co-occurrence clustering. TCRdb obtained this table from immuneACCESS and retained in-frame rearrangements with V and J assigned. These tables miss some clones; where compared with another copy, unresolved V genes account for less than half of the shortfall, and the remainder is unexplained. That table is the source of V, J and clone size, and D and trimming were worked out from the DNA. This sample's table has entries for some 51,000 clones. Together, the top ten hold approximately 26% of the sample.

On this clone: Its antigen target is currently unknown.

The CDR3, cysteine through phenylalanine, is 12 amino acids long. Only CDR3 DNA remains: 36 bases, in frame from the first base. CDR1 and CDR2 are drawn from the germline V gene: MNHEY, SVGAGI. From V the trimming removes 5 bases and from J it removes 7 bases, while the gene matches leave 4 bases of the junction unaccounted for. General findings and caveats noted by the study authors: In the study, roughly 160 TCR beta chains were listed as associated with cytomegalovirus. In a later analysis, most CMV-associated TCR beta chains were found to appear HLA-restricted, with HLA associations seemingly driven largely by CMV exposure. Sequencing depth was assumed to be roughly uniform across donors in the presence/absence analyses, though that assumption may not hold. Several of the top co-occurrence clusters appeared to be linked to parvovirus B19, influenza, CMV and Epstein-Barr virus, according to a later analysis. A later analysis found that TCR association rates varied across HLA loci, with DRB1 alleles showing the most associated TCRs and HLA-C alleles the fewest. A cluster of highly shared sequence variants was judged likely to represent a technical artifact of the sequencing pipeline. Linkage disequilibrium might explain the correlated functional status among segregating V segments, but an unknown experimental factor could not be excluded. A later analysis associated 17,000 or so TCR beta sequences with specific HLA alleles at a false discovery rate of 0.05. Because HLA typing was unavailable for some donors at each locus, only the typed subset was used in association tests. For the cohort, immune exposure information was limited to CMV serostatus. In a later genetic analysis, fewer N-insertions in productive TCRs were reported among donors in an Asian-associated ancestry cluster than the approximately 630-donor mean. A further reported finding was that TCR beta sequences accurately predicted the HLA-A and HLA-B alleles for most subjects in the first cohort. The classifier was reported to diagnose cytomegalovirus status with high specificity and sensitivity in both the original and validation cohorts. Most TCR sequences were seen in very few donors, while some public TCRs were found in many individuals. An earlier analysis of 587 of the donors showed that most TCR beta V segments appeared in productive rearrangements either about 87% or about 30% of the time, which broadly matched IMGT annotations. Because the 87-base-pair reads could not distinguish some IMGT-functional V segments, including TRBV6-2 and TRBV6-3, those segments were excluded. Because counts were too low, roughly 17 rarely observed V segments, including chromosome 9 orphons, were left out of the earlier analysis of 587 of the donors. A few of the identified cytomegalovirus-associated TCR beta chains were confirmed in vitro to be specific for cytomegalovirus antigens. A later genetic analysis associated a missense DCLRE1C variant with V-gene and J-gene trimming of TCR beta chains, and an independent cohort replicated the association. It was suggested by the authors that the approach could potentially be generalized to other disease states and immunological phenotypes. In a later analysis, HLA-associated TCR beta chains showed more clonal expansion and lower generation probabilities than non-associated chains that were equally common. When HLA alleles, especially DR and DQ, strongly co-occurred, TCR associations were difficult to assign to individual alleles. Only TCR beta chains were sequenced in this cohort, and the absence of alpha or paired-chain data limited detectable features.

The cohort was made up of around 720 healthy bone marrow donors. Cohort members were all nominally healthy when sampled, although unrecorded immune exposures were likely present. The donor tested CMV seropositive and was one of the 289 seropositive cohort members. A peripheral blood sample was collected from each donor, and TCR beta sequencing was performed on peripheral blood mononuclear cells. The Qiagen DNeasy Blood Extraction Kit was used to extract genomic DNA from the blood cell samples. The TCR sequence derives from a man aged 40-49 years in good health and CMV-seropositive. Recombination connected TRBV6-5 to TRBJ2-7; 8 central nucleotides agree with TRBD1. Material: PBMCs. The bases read TGTGCCAGCAGTAGACAGGGGAGGGAGCAGTACTTC. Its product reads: CASSRQGREQYF.